This T cell receptor beta chain was sequenced for a study of identical twins. The CDR3 has 18 residues. A universal primer site was created by template switching, with the cDNA bearing unique molecular identifiers. TCRdb redid the calling of the 5' RACE reads with MiXCR, one entry per CDR3 protein. Of nearly 650,000 distinct CDR3 sequences in the sample, around 7.4% were seen once. Another study also made use of these data, one on yellow fever vaccine responses in identical twins.

This clonotype was obtained from a woman aged 18-29 years in good health. Sequenced: PBMCs. V gene TRBV21-1 combines with J gene TRBJ1-6; the table's D call TRBD1 went unverified against the DNA. TRBV21-1 is flagged as a pseudogene. The CDR3 region is CASSKVLCQNRGWSPLHF. DNA of the CDR3: TGTGCCAGCAGCAAAGTCTTATGCCAGAACAGGGGTTGGTCACCCCTCCACTTT.